This TCR beta chain was identified in a study of low-dose radiotherapy and immunotherapy resistance in tumors. About the research overall: Every 2 weeks, cohort 1 got 0.5 Gy, reaching 6.5 Gy to the planning target volume.

The V gene's germline CDR1 is SEHNR and CDR2 FQNEAQ (reference sequence). Unmatched junction bases numbered 9, after V lost 4 bases and J lost 3 bases. This CDR3 region has 15 residues. Noted time point: after trial treatment. Treatment denoted: LDRT plus nivolumab, ipilimumab, low-dose cyclophosphamide and aspirin (RACIN trial). Patients eligible had advanced solid tumors without tumor-infiltrating lymphocytes. First-strand cDNA relied on TRAV- and TRBV-specific primers spanning alpha and beta chains. The authors ran about 20 PCR cycles to amplify TCRs with a constant-region primer and V-primer adapter. TCRdb reprocessed the reads with MiXCR, giving one entry per CDR3 protein. The sample has around 80,000 distinct CDR3 sequences; less than 20% are singletons.

This TCR was recovered from a male donor with prostate cancer. This sample comprised PBMCs, obtained after low-dose radiotherapy plus immunotherapy. The chain couples TRBV7-9 to TRBJ2-7; 7 bases map to TRBD2. The CDR3 sequence is CASSSGSGGHYEQYF. CDR3 DNA sequence: TGTGCCAGCAGCTCAGGATCGGGAGGTCACTACGAGCAGTACTTC. The full variable domain, completed using reference TRBV7-9 and TRBJ2-7, is DTGVSQNPRHKITKRGQNVTFRCDPISEHNRLYWYRQTLGQGPEFLTYFQNEAQLEKSRLLSDRFSAERPKGSFSTLEIQRTEQGDSAMYLCASSSGSGGHYEQYFGPGTRLTVT.